This T cell receptor beta chain was found in a study of T cell repertoires in cytomegalovirus infection. Ten or more counts support this clonotype. This CDR3 contains 14 residues. Trimming took 2 bases from V and 3 from J, leaving 10 bases between them. CDR1 is SGHNT and CDR2 is YENEEA in the germline V gene. TCRdb re-called the reads with MiXCR, one entry per CDR3 protein. The data show 250,000 to 300,000 distinct CDR3 sequences, about a sixth seen once. The sequenced material came from CD8+ T cells from PBMCs. The chain combines TRBV11-3 with TRBJ1-1, with D tentatively TRBD1 (5 bases). This clonotype was obtained from a human donor in good health (CMV status not recorded). Some clones in this sample may be carry-over from other donors' samples. The CDR3 here is CASSLRGADTEAFF. For the CDR3, the DNA is TGTGCCAGCAGCTTACGAGGGGCCGACACTGAAGCTTTCTTT.